Below, 27 T cell receptor beta chains from the same sample are listed, as sequenced in a study of T cells in Graves' hyperthyroidism and ophthalmopathy. Amplification yielded TCR beta CDR3 regions, with RNA transcripts as the source. A set of HTBI primers served as the primers for a first-round RT-PCR of the TCR CDR3. TCRdb redid the calling of the multiplex PCR reads with MiXCR, one entry per CDR3 protein. The data show under 350,000 distinct CDR3 sequences, about a sixth seen once. Sequenced: blood. These TCRs come from a woman aged 55-70 years with Graves' ophthalmopathy.

This clonotype was detected a few times. V gene TRBV4-1 combines with J gene TRBJ1-2; maybe TRBD1 (5 bases). The V and J ends lost 5 bases and 2 bases respectively, with 15 bases between them. This CDR3 is built from 15 residues. Per the germline V gene, CDR1 is MGHRA and CDR2 is YSYEKL. The CDR3 protein is CASSGLGEINYGYTF. CDR3 nucleotides: TGCGCCAGCAGCGGACTGGGGGAGATAAACTATGGCTACACCTTC.

This clonotype appeared many times. This chain joins TRBV7-2 and TRBJ2-7, with D possibly being TRBD2 (7 bases). Germline assignment: CDR1 SGHTA and CDR2 FQGNSA. The V and J ends lost 0 bases and 4 bases respectively, with 13 bases between them. The CDR3 is 15 residues long. The CDR3 loop reads CASSLADGGAYEQYF. Written as DNA, the CDR3 is TGTGCCAGCAGCTTAGCGGATGGGGGGGCTTACGAGCAGTACTTC.

CDR3 nucleotide sequence: TGTGCCAGCACCCGGGGGGGGTATGAAAAACTGTTTTTT. Protein product: CASTRGGYEKLFF. The chain uses TRBV28 and TRBJ1-4, with D perhaps TRBD1 (5 bases). CDR1 and CDR2 (germline): MDHEN, SYDVKM. The CDR3 contains 13 residues. V was pared by 7 bases and J by 6 bases, with 12 bases between.

This clonotype was counted ten times or more. The V and J genes are TRBV12-3 or TRBV12-4 and TRBJ2-2; D is perhaps TRBD2 (5 bases). The CDR3 totals 14 residues. The germline V and J ends were trimmed by 6 bases and 4 bases, with 12 bases remaining between them. In DNA, the CDR3 is TGTGCCAGCAGATCCCGGGATATCACCGGGGAGCTGTTTTTT. Translation: CASRSRDITGELFF.

In its sample, this clonotype was seen a few times. The gene calls are TRBV12-5 and TRBJ2-3; perhaps TRBD2 as D (5 bases). Germline CDR1 and CDR2: LGHNT and FRNRAP. The CDR3 runs to 14 residues. The ends were cut back, 0 bases at V and 5 bases at J, with 9 bases in the middle. The CDR3, as DNA: TGTGCTAGTGGTTTGGTCCCCGGACTAGATACGCAGTATTTT. It codes for CASGLVPGLDTQYF.

This clonotype has just a few counts. The chain carries TRBV10-3 and TRBJ2-3; 9 nucleotides line up with TRBD2. The CDR3 length is 13 residues. The V gene's germline CDR1 is ENHRY and CDR2 SYGVKD. With 8 bases clipped from V and 4 bases from J, the junction kept 4 bases outside the gene matches. Written as DNA, the CDR3 is TGTGCCATCTCTAGCGGGGTCTCAGATACGCAGTATTTT. This encodes CAISSGVSDTQYF.

This clonotype was detected ten times or more. The CDR3 DNA sequence: TGTGCCAGCAGGACAGGCCGGGTCACCGGGGAGCTGTTTTTT. This gives the protein CASRTGRVTGELFF. The chain is built from TRBV6-2 or TRBV6-3 and TRBJ2-2; possibly TRBD1 for D (6 bases). The CDR3 loop spans 14 amino acids. The germline CDR1 and CDR2 sequences are MNHEY and SVGEGT. V lost 6 bases and J 4 bases, leaving 12 bases between the germline ends.

This clonotype was counted many times. The V gene is TRBV12-3 or TRBV12-4, the J gene TRBJ1-2; D is perhaps TRBD1 (5 bases). Trimming took 6 bases from V and 4 from J, leaving 18 bases between them. The CDR3 loop spans 15 amino acids. The DNA of the CDR3 is TGTGCCAGCAGGCTAGTAGCGGGGCCAAGCTATGGCTACACCTTC. Translated: CASRLVAGPSYGYTF.

The V gene is TRBV7-6, the J gene TRBJ2-6; D uncertain. CDR3 size: 16 residues. Per germline, CDR1 SGHVS and CDR2 FNYEAQ. Trimming shortened V by 5 bases and J by 2 bases, and 13 bases separated the two germline ends. CDR3 protein: CASSPDVDTGANVLTF. In DNA, the CDR3 is TGTGCCAGCAGCCCCGACGTAGACACTGGGGCCAACGTCCTGACTTTC.

The table lists this clonotype with a few counts. This chain uses TRBV5-5 with TRBJ1-2, with TRBD1 as a possible D gene (5 bases). The CDR3 is 14 residues long. CDR1 is SGHKS and CDR2 is YYEKEE in the germline V gene (reference sequence). V was trimmed by 3 bases and J by 6 bases, leaving 15 bases between them. This CDR3 is CASSSFIGADGYTF. CDR3 nucleotide sequence: TGTGCCAGCAGCTCATTCATCGGGGCTGATGGCTACACCTTC.

This clonotype was detected ten times or more. This chain uses TRBV6-2 or TRBV6-3 with TRBJ1-5; D is ambiguous. CDR3 length equals 16 residues. Trimming cost V 2 bases and J 3 bases, with 14 bases left between them. Germline CDR1 MNHEY, CDR2 SVGEGT. The CDR3 loop reads CASSYGRQFNNQPQHF. The CDR3 DNA reads TGTGCCAGCAGTTACGGTCGGCAGTTTAACAATCAGCCCCAGCATTTT.

This clonotype has at least ten counts. This sequence joins TRBV7-3 and TRBJ2-1; possible D gene TRBD2, 6 bases. The CDR3 sequence is 15 residues long. CDR1 is SGHTA and CDR2 is FQGTGA in the germline V gene. Trimming shortened V by 5 bases and J by 2 bases, and 13 bases separated the two germline ends. The CDR3 protein is CASSLLAGPYNEQFF. CDR3 nucleotide sequence: TGTGCCAGCAGCCTTCTTGCGGGACCCTACAATGAGCAGTTCTTC.

This clonotype was detected ten times or more. The chain recombines TRBV2 with TRBJ2-5; 7 bases are a match to TRBD2. The CDR3 has 14 residues. Trimming removed 8 bases from V and 5 bases from J; junction bases left unmatched: 11. CDR1 SNHLY and CDR2 FYNNEI come from the germline V gene. The CDR3 bases are TGTGCCAGCCTGGCGGGGGTCGGGTGGGAGACCCAGTACTTC. It specifies CASLAGVGWETQYF.

Comment on this clonotype: Germline and junction disagree at one end, which may indicate a read error. The chain carries TRBV10-3 and TRBJ2-1; the match to TRBD2 covers 12 bases. This CDR3 spans 15 amino acids. Germline V gene lookup returns CDR1 ENHRY and CDR2 SYGVKD. DNA of the CDR3: TGTGCCGTAAGGACTAGCGGGGTCTCCCACAATGAGCAGTTCTTC. Translating it yields CAVRTSGVSHNEQFF.

The sample holds many counts of this clonotype. V gene TRBV30 combines with J gene TRBJ2-7, with 16 positions matching TRBD2. The CDR3 extends over 17 amino acids. With 3 bases clipped from V and 1 base from J, the junction kept 6 bases outside the gene matches. Germline V lookup: CDR1 GTSNPN, CDR2 SVGIG (reference sequence). The CDR3 spells CAWRTGTSGRVSYEQYF. CDR3 DNA: TGTGCCTGGAGGACCGGGACTAGCGGGAGGGTGTCCTACGAGCAGTACTTC. Supplemented by reference TRBV30 and TRBJ2-7, the full variable domain reads SQTIHQWPATLVQPVGSPLSLECTVEGTSNPNLYWYRQAAGRGLQLLFYSVGIGQISSEVPQNLSASRPQDRQFILSSKKLLLSDSGFYLCAWRTGTSGRVSYEQYFGPGTRLTVT.

This clonotype showed up many times. In DNA, the CDR3 is TGTGCCAGCAGTTTGTCGGGACAGGGGAGGCACGAGCAGTACTTC. Its translation is CASSLSGQGRHEQYF. The chain combines TRBV28 with TRBJ2-7, with 10 bases lining up with TRBD1. V lost 3 bases to trimming and J lost 5 bases; unmatched junction nucleotides: 7. In germline, CDR1 is MDHEN, CDR2 SYDVKM. The CDR3 totals 15 residues.

There are many counts of this clonotype. This sequence joins TRBV6-2 or TRBV6-3 and TRBJ1-1; D is ambiguous. The germline V and J ends were trimmed by 5 bases and 9 bases, with 22 bases remaining between them. The CDR3 has 15 residues. Germline V gene sequence: CDR1 MNHEY, CDR2 SVGEGT. CDR3 sequence: CASSPYRPGETQAFF. The CDR3 DNA is TGTGCCAGCAGTCCGTACCGACCCGGAGAGACACAAGCTTTCTTT.

This clonotype was counted between two and nine times. V usage is TRBV20-1 and J usage is TRBJ1-6; 7 bases map to TRBD1. With V trimmed by 0 bases and J by 10 bases, 6 bases remained unmatched. The CDR3 loop spans 14 amino acids. Germline V CDR1 and CDR2: DFQATT, SNEGSKA (reference sequence). CDR3 DNA sequence: TGCAGTGCTAGAGAAAAGACAGGGAGGTCACCCCTCCACTTT. It codes for CSAREKTGRSPLHF.

The rearrangement links TRBV24-1 to TRBJ2-2; either TRBD1 or TRBD2 may fit D (5 bases each). Trimming pared 4 bases from V and 0 bases from J, leaving 17 bases between. Germline CDR1 is KGHDR and CDR2 is SFDVKD. This CDR3 comprises 18 residues. The CDR3 DNA sequence: TGTGCCACCAGTGACTCGATACCGGGACGGGCGAACACCGGGGAGCTGTTTTTT. This codes for CATSDSIPGRANTGELFF.

V gene TRBV7-2 combines with J gene TRBJ2-5, with 8 nucleotides matching TRBD2. Germline CDR1 and CDR2: SGHTA and FQGNSA. V shed 3 bases and J 7 bases; nucleotides not matched to a gene: 7. The CDR3 has 14 amino acids. CDR3 bases: TGTGCCAGCAGCTTCTCGGGAGGGCGGGTGACCCAGTACTTC. Its translation is CASSFSGGRVTQYF.

This clonotype was observed many times. The chain is built from TRBV29-1 and TRBJ1-2; TRBD1 matches 7 bases. CDR3 length equals 12 residues. With 7 bases clipped from V and 7 bases from J, the junction kept 9 bases outside the gene matches. Germline V gene lookup returns CDR1 SQVTM and CDR2 ANQGSEA. Here the CDR3 DNA reads TGCAGCGCCGCGCGGGCAGGGGGTGGCTACACCTTC. Amino acid sequence: CSAARAGGGYTF.

This clonotype showed up many times. The genes are TRBV27 and TRBJ2-7; D is unresolved. V was pared by 6 bases and J by 9 bases, with 15 bases between. Germline values: CDR1 MNHEY, CDR2 SMNVEV (reference sequence). The CDR3 loop spans 12 amino acids. This CDR3 is CASSVTRGAQYF. The DNA of the CDR3 is TGTGCCAGCAGCGTTACCCGCGGAGCGCAGTACTTC.

This clonotype was seen many times. V and J are TRBV9 and TRBJ2-5, with D possibly TRBD2 on 7 matching bases. CDR3 length: 13 residues. V was shortened by 0 bases and J by 5 bases, with 8 bases between the two germline ends. Per germline, CDR1 SGDLS and CDR2 YYNGEE. CDR3 coding DNA: TGTGCCAGCAGCGTAGGCGGGGGCGAGACCCAGTACTTC. Translated: CASSVGGGETQYF.

This clonotype was recorded many times. This sequence joins TRBV6-2 or TRBV6-3 and TRBJ2-7; 15 positions agree with TRBD2. V was clipped by 2 bases and J by 5 bases; unmatched bases: 7. Germline CDR1 is MNHEY and CDR2 is SVGEGT. The CDR3 length is 17 residues. The CDR3 nucleotides are TGTGCCAGCAGTTACGGGGGACTAGCGGGAGGTTTGGACGAGCAGTACTTC. Amino acids: CASSYGGLAGGLDEQYF.

This chain links TRBV5-4 with TRBJ2-7, with 9 nucleotides matching TRBD2. The CDR3 consists of 16 residues. Germline values: CDR1 SGHNT, CDR2 YYREEE (reference sequence). The J segment lost 5 bases and the V segment lost 0 bases, leaving 9 bases of the junction unmatched. CDR3 nucleotide sequence: TGTGCCAGCAGCTTGGGCGGCGGGAGGGCCCTTGACGAGCAGTACTTC. It codes for CASSLGGGRALDEQYF.

In its sample, this clonotype was seen a few times. The chain combines TRBV7-8 with TRBJ1-2; perhaps TRBD1 as D (5 bases). The CDR3 covers 15 residues. Germline lookup yields CDR1 SGHVS and CDR2 FQNEAQ. The ends were cut back, 1 base at V and 1 base at J, with 10 bases in the middle. The CDR3 bases are TGTGCCAGCAGCTTAGGGAAGGGGATTAACTATGGCTACACCTTC. Translation: CASSLGKGINYGYTF.

The chain is built from TRBV10-3 and TRBJ1-6; 7 bases align to TRBD1. The CDR3 has 16 amino acids. Germline values: CDR1 ENHRY, CDR2 SYGVKD. The trim removed 0 bases at V and 7 bases at J, leaving 6 bases unmatched. CDR3 in DNA: TGTGCCATCAGTGAGTCTGGTGGACAGGCAAATTCACCCCTCCACTTT. Translation gives CAISESGGQANSPLHF.